These 27 T cell receptor beta chains originate from one sample sequenced in a study of shared clonotypes between healthy human individuals. The data were produced by immunoSEQ multiplex PCR, yet TCRdb's version contains in-frame clones alone and is incomplete. The repertoire includes approximately 500,000 clones, less than 96% of them detected once, and roughly 0.06% sits in the top ten. The sample taken for sequencing was naive CD4+ T cells sorted from blood. This sample's subset: CD45RA+ positively selected. All receptors come from a woman aged 30 to 39 in good health.

V gene TRBV30 combines with J gene TRBJ1-4; D unresolved. The CDR3 runs 16 residues. V lost 0 bases and J lost 0, with 11 bases in between. Germline V gene lookup returns CDR1 GTSNPN and CDR2 SVGIG (reference sequence). Here the CDR3 DNA reads TGTGCCTGGAGTGTAGGGCAGCCATCAACTAATGAAAAACTGTTTTTT. Amino acids: CAWSVGQPSTNEKLFF.

This chain joins TRBV11-2 and TRBJ1-5; D call uncertain. This CDR3 is 13 amino acids long. Per germline, CDR1 SGHAT and CDR2 FQNNGV. Trimming pared 5 bases from V and 5 bases from J, leaving 10 bases between. The CDR3 reads CASSPGPDQPQHF. CDR3 nucleotides: TGTGCCAGCAGCCCAGGACCCGATCAGCCCCAGCATTTT.

This chain joins TRBV10-1 and TRBJ2-3; perhaps TRBD2 as D (5 bases). CDR1 WNHNN and CDR2 SYGVQD come from the germline V gene (reference sequence). The CDR3 is made up of 15 amino acids. With 4 bases removed from V and 2 bases from J, the gap between germline ends came to 13 bases. The CDR3: CASSVDSDLTDTQYF. DNA for the CDR3: TGCGCCAGCAGTGTAGATAGCGACCTCACAGATACGCAGTATTTT.

This chain uses TRBV7-2 with TRBJ1-2; TRBD1 agrees at 10 bases. V trimming: 6 bases; J trimming: 7 bases; junction bases outside the gene matches: 5. Germline CDR1 SGHTA, CDR2 FQGNSA. CDR3 length: 13 residues. The chain's CDR3 is CASSEDRGSGYTF. The CDR3 DNA reads TGTGCCAGCAGTGAGGACAGGGGGTCTGGCTACACCTTC.

The gene calls are TRBV5-1 and TRBJ2-1; D unresolved. The CDR3 runs 14 residues. Between the trimmed V and J ends, which lost 1 base and 6 bases, there was a span of 11 bases. Germline assignment: CDR1 SGHRS and CDR2 YFSETQ. This chain's CDR3 is CASSLLAPANEQFF. The CDR3 coding sequence is TGCGCCAGCAGCTTGCTGGCCCCGGCCAATGAGCAGTTCTTC.

V and J are TRBV29-1 and TRBJ2-3; 7 bases agree with TRBD1. Germline CDR1 SQVTM, CDR2 ANQGSEA. The CDR3 loop spans 14 amino acids. Unmatched junction bases numbered 5, after V lost 5 bases and J lost 0 bases. The CDR3 nucleotides are TGCAGCGTTAAACAGGGGTCTAGCACAGATACGCAGTATTTT. Translating gives CSVKQGSSTDTQYF.

This chain uses TRBV28 with TRBJ1-2; D is uncertain. Per germline, CDR1 MDHEN and CDR2 SYDVKM. Between the trimmed V and J ends, which lost 1 base and 3 bases, there was a span of 15 bases. The CDR3 contains 16 residues. The CDR3 sequence: CASSLFFKVSYYGYTF. The CDR3 nucleotides read TGTGCCAGCAGTTTATTTTTTAAGGTTTCGTACTATGGCTACACCTTC.

About this clone: Other DNA sequences in the same sample also yield this CDR3. As DNA, the CDR3 is TGCGCCAGTAGCACTGATAGAATGAACACTGAAGCTTTCTTT. Translation: CASSTDRMNTEAFF. This chain joins TRBV5-1 and TRBJ1-1; D call uncertain. Trimming removed 8 bases from V and 0 bases from J, with 14 bases in between. Germline assignment: CDR1 SGHRS and CDR2 YFSETQ. The CDR3 loop spans 14 amino acids. Together with reference TRBV5-1 and TRBJ1-1, the CDR3 gives the full variable domain: KAGVTQTPRYLIKTRGQQVTLSCSPISGHRSVSWYQQTPGQGLQFLFEYFSETQRNKGNFPGRFSGRQFSNSRSEMNVSTLELGDSALYLCASSTDRMNTEAFFGQGTRLTVV.

The J gene is TRBJ2-7, the V gene TRBV6-6; D not certain. This CDR3 contains 13 residues. V lost 8 bases, J lost 1 base, and 12 bases lay in between. The germline gives CDR1 MNHNY, CDR2 SVGAGI (reference sequence). The CDR3, as DNA: TGTGCCAGCTCTCCTACAGTTTCCTACGAGCAGTACTTC. It is translated as CASSPTVSYEQYF.

J is TRBJ2-2 and V is TRBV5-4; D gene uncertain. Trimming took 1 base from V and 1 from J, leaving 5 bases between them. Germline V gene lookup returns CDR1 SGHNT and CDR2 YYREEE (reference sequence). The CDR3 extends over 14 amino acids. DNA for the CDR3: TGTGCCAGCAGCTTGAAACAGAACACCGGGGAGCTGTTTTTT. Protein sequence: CASSLKQNTGELFF.

The chain employs TRBV2 and TRBJ2-5; D is unclear. The end of the DNA fits TRBJ2-7 better, so the J call may be wrong. The germline gives CDR1 SNHLY, CDR2 FYNNEI. CDR3 length: 11 residues. The CDR3 reads CASSESDEQYF. The DNA for the CDR3 is TGTGCCAGCAGTGAATCGGACGAGCAGTACTTC.

The rearrangement joins TRBV4-1 to TRBJ1-2, with 7 nucleotides matching TRBD1. Germline V CDR1 and CDR2: MGHRA, YSYEKL. The CDR3 runs 16 residues. The junction had 14 bases not matched to a gene; V was cut back by 2 bases and J by 8 bases. CDR3 residues: CASSQPHPGDSRGYTF. CDR3 nucleotides: TGCGCCAGCAGCCAACCACACCCTGGGGACAGCCGGGGCTACACCTTC.

The chain employs TRBV19 and TRBJ2-3; D gene ambiguous. This CDR3 is built from 14 residues. The germline V gene has CDR1 LNHDA and CDR2 SQIVND (reference sequence). The germline V and J ends were trimmed by 8 bases and 0 bases, with 12 bases remaining between them. CDR3 protein: CASRDSRSTDTQYF. CDR3 DNA sequence: TGTGCCAGTCGTGACTCCCGTAGCACAGATACGCAGTATTTT.

The V gene is TRBV7-3, the J gene TRBJ2-1; 13 bases match TRBD2. Trimming removed 5 bases from V and 7 bases from J; junction bases left unmatched: 8. CDR1 and CDR2 from the germline V gene are SGHTA and FQGTGA. The CDR3 consists of 16 residues. The CDR3, as DNA: TGTGCCAGCAGCCCCTTGTGGACTAGCGGGAGAAATGAGCAGTTCTTC. Translated, it gives CASSPLWTSGRNEQFF. The entire variable domain, with the rest obtained from reference TRBV7-3 and TRBJ2-1, is as follows: GAGVSQTPSNKVTEKGKYVELRCDPISGHTALYWYRQSLGQGPEFLIYFQGTGAADDSGLPNDRFFAVRPEGSVSTLKIQRTERGDSAVYLCASSPLWTSGRNEQFFGPGTRLTVL.

V usage is TRBV29-1 and J usage is TRBJ1-3, with D maybe TRBD1 (5 bases). The ends were cut back, 6 bases at V and 0 bases at J, with 18 bases in the middle. The CDR3 extends over 16 amino acids. Germline V gives CDR1 SQVTM, CDR2 ANQGSEA. This CDR3 reads CSVASPDRASGNTIYF. DNA of the CDR3: TGCAGCGTGGCGAGTCCCGACAGAGCCTCTGGAAACACCATATATTTT.

This clone was seen only once. The rearrangement links TRBV5-1 to TRBJ2-1, with 8 bases fitting TRBD2. Trimming removed 0 bases from V and 7 bases from J; junction bases left unmatched: 6. Germline V lookup: CDR1 SGHRS, CDR2 YFSETQ. This CDR3 region has 15 residues. The CDR3, as DNA: TGCGCCAGCAGCTTGGTAGCGGGAAGCCCGAATGAGCAGTTCTTC. Its protein is CASSLVAGSPNEQFF.

The chain employs TRBV5-5 and TRBJ2-3; 10 positions match TRBD2. There are 17 residues in the CDR3. With V trimmed by 0 bases and J by 2 bases, 6 bases remained unmatched. Germline V gene data show CDR1 as SGHKS and CDR2 as YYEKEE (reference sequence). The CDR3 region has the DNA TGTGCCAGCAGCTTGGGGACTAGCGGAAACCCCACAGATACGCAGTATTTT. This codes for CASSLGTSGNPTDTQYF.

The chain combines TRBV5-1 with TRBJ2-7; 8 bases are a match to TRBD1. V trimming: 4 bases; J trimming: 0 bases; junction bases outside the gene matches: 6. Germline V gene lookup returns CDR1 SGHRS and CDR2 YFSETQ. The CDR3 spans 15 residues. CDR3 DNA: TGCGCCAGCAGCCCCGGACAGGGATTCTCCTACGAGCAGTACTTC. Its protein is CASSPGQGFSYEQYF.

To note about this clone: The sample contains more than one DNA sequence encoding this CDR3. The gene calls are TRBV7-9 and TRBJ2-7; 7 nucleotides line up with TRBD2. V gave up 0 bases and J gave up 7 bases; unmatched junction bases: 0. The CDR3 consists of 12 residues. Germline CDR1 is SEHNR and CDR2 is FQNEAQ (reference sequence). This chain's CDR3 is CASSLAGGEQYF. In DNA, the CDR3 is TGTGCCAGCAGCTTAGCGGGGGGGGAGCAGTACTTC.

The chain is built from TRBV18 and TRBJ1-1; D is unresolved. Trimming took off 0 bases at V and 2 bases at J, with 10 bases between the two ends. Germline assignment: CDR1 KGHSH and CDR2 LQKENI. The CDR3 loop spans 15 amino acids. The CDR3 here is CASSPPGLVNTEAFF. Here the CDR3 DNA reads TGTGCCAGCTCACCACCGGGTTTGGTCAACACTGAAGCTTTCTTT.

The chain carries TRBV28 and TRBJ2-3, with D possibly being TRBD1 (5 bases). V lost 5 bases, J lost 2 bases, and 8 bases lay in between. This CDR3 has 13 amino acids. CDR1 and CDR2 from the germline V gene are MDHEN and SYDVKM. The CDR3 sequence: CASSDRTTDTQYF. CDR3 in DNA: TGTGCCAGCAGTGACAGAACCACAGATACGCAGTATTTT.

The rearrangement joins TRBV5-6 to TRBJ1-2; D gene ambiguous. Germline loops: CDR1 SGHDT, CDR2 YYEEEE. V was pared by 4 bases and J by 4 bases, with 14 bases between. This CDR3 spans 14 amino acids. In DNA form, the CDR3 reads TGTGCCAGCAGCAAAGGGAGCCCTTCCTATGGCTACACCTTC. It codes for CASSKGSPSYGYTF.

V gene TRBV6-5 combines with J gene TRBJ1-1, with D possibly matching TRBD1 (5 bases). The CDR3 loop spans 14 amino acids. V lost 7 bases and J 5 bases, leaving 17 bases between the germline ends. Germline lookup yields CDR1 MNHEY and CDR2 SVGAGI. The CDR3: CASTAGLRGTEAFF. In DNA form, the CDR3 reads TGTGCCAGCACCGCGGGCCTGAGGGGTACTGAAGCTTTCTTT.

The gene calls are TRBV4-2 and TRBJ1-6; D is undetermined. Germline values: CDR1 LGHNA, CDR2 YNFKEQ. Trimming stripped 1 base from V and 9 bases from J, with 19 bases between. The CDR3 is 17 amino acids. The CDR3 DNA is TGTGCCAGCAGCCAAGGAATACCCCCGATTTACTCTTCACCCCTCCACTTT. Protein sequence: CASSQGIPPIYSSPLHF.

The chain couples TRBV6-5 to TRBJ2-2; 8 bases fit TRBD1. CDR3 length equals 14 residues. V gave up 6 bases and J gave up 0 bases; unmatched junction bases: 0. Germline CDR1 MNHEY, CDR2 SVGAGI. CDR3 coding DNA: TGTGCCAGCAGGGGACAGGCGAACACCGGGGAGCTGTTTTTT. Translating gives CASRGQANTGELFF.

This clone was detected once. The genes are TRBV2 and TRBJ2-7; 8 bases are shared with TRBD2. The CDR3 has 15 amino acids. The J segment lost 2 bases and the V segment lost 6 bases, leaving 9 bases of the junction unmatched. CDR1 and CDR2 (germline): SNHLY, FYNNEI. The CDR3 here is CASRPGLAGTYEQYF. The CDR3 bases are TGTGCCAGCAGACCTGGACTAGCTGGAACCTACGAGCAGTACTTC.

In DNA, the CDR3 is TGTGCCAGCAGTGCCGATGCTGGAAACACCATATATTTT. Translation: CASSADAGNTIYF. The chain has TRBV6-1 and TRBJ1-3; D gene unclear. CDR3 size: 13 residues. Germline CDR1 reads MNHNS; CDR2 reads SASEGT. With 4 bases removed from V and 2 bases from J, the gap between germline ends came to 6 bases.